The clone carrying this T cell receptor beta chain was counted a single time. Individuals aged roughly 18 to 95 years were recruited from roughly 22 US areas. The record originates from a study of blood T cell repertoires in COVID-19. Background on the study: From T cells, B-cell-depleted T cells, or PBMCs came the material, which was cDNA or gDNA.

In the original workflow: From reference gene primer amplification, estimates of nucleated cell counts were derived. Clones were read by immunoSEQ multiplex PCR, and TCRdb kept only the in-frame ones, dropping some. The D gene and trimming were derived from the DNA, and the V and J assignments and clone size from that table. The sample shows 180,000 or so clones, 89% of them seen only once. CDR1 and CDR2 from the germline V gene are MNHEY and SVGAGI. The CDR3 totals 14 residues. Trimming cost V 0 bases and J 5 bases, with 10 bases left between them. The V call is TRBV6-5, the J call TRBJ2-5; a weak D match, TRBD2 (5 bases). The specimen was PBMCs or T cells enriched from blood (not recorded which). The clonotype comes from a woman under 30 who had recovered from COVID-19. In nucleotides, the CDR3 is TGTGCCAGCAGTTACTCGCTGGGGAGTGAGACCCAGTACTTC. Translation gives CASSYSLGSETQYF.